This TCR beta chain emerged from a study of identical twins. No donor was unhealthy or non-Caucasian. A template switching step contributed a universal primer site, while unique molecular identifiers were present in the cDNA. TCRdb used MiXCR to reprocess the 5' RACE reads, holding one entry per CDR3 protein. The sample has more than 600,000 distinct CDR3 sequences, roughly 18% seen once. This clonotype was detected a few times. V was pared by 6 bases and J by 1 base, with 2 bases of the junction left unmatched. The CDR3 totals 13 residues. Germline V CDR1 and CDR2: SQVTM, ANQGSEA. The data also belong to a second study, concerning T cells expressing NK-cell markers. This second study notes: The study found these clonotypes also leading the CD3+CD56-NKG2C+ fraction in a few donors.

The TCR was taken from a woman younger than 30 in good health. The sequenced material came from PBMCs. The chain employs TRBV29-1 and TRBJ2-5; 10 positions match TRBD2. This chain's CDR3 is CSVQRGGQETQYF. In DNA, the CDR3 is TGCAGCGTCCAGCGGGGGGGCCAAGAGACCCAGTACTTC. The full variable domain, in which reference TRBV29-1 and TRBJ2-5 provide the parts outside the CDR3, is SAVISQKPSRDICQRGTSLTIQCQVDSQVTMMFWYRQQPGQSLTLIATANQGSEATYESGFVIDKFPISRPNLTFSTLTVSNMSPEDSSIYLCSVQRGGQETQYFGPGTRLLVL.